This T cell receptor (beta chain) was captured by sequencing in a study of blood T cell repertoires in COVID-19. Study background: COVID-19 samples collected from the United States, Italy and Spain covered acute and convalescent phases. T cells, B-cell-depleted T cells, or PBMCs provided the cDNA or gDNA that served as material.

A single count supports this clone. The length of the CDR3 is 14 residues. V was shortened by 4 bases and J by 6 bases, with 13 bases between the two germline ends. Germline V lookup: CDR1 LGHDT, CDR2 YNNKEL (reference sequence). Per the original methods: For nucleated cells, counts were estimated from reference gene primer amplification. Assay used: immunoSEQ multiplex PCR; TCRdb lists only in-frame clones, some missing. The V and J calls and clone size are taken from that table; D and trimming were inferred from the DNA. The sample has some 97,000 clones; roughly 85% are singletons. The V call is TRBV3-1 (or the pseudogene TRBV3-2), the J call TRBJ1-5; tentatively, D is TRBD1 (6 bases). This clonotype was obtained from a woman aged 65 to 85 with acute or convalescent COVID-19. The sample taken for sequencing was peripheral blood. CDR3 nucleotides: TGTGCCAGCAGCCCGGGACATTTCGGTCAGCCCCAGCATTTT. Its translation: CASSPGHFGQPQHF.